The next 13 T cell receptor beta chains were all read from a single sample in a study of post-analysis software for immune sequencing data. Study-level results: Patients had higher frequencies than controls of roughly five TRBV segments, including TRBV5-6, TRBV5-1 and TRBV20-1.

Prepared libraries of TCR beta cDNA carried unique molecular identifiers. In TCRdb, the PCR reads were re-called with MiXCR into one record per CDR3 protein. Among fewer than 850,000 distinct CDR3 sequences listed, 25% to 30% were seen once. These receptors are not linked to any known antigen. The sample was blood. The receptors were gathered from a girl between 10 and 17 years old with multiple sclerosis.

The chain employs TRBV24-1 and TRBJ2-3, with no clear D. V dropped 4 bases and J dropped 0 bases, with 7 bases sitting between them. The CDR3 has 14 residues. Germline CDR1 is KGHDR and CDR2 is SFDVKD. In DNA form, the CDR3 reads TGTGCCACCAGTGACCCAGCCAGCACAGATACGCAGTATTTT. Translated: CATSDPASTDTQYF.

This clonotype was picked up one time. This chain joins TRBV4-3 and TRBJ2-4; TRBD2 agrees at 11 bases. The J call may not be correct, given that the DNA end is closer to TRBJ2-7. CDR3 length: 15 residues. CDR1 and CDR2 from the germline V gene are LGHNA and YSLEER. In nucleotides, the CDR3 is TGCGCCAGCAGCCAAGCAACTAGCGGGAGCAACGAGCAGTACTTC. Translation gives CASSQATSGSNEQYF.

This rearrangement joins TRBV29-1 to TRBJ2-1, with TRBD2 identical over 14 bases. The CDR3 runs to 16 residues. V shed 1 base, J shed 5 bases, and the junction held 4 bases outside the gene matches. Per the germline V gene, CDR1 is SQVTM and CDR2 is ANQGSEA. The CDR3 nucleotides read TGCAGCGTTGAAGGGAGGGGACTAGCGGGGGACAATGAGCAGTTCTTC. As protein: CSVEGRGLAGDNEQFF.

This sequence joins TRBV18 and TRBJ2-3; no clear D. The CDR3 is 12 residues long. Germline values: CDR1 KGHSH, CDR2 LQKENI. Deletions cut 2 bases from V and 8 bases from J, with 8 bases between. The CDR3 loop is CASSPESGTQYF. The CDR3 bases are TGTGCCAGCTCACCAGAATCTGGTACGCAGTATTTT.

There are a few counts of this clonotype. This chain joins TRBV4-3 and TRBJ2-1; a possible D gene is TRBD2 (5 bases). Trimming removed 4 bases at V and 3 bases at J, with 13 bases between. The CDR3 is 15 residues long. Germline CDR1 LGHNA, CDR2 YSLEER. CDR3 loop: CASSLRTSIYNEQFF. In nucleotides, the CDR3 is TGCGCCAGCAGCCTGCGGACTTCTATCTACAATGAGCAGTTCTTC.

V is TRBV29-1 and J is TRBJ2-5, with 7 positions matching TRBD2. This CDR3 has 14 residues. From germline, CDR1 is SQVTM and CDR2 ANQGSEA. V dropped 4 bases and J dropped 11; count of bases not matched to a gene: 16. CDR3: CSVVLAVSYNEQYF. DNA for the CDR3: TGCAGCGTTGTGCTAGCGGTAAGCTACAATGAGCAGTACTTC.

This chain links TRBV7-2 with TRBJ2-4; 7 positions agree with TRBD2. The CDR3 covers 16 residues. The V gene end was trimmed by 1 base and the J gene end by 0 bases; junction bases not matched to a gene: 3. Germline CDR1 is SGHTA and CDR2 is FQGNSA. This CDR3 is CASSLEAGVAKNIQYF. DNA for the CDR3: TGTGCCAGCAGCTTAGAGGCGGGAGTAGCCAAAAACATTCAGTACTTC.

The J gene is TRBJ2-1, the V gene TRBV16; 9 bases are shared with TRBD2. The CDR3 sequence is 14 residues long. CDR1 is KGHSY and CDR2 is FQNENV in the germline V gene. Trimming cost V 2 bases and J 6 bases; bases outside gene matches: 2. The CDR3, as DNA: TGTGCCAGCAGCCAAGCGGGAGGGTTCAATGAGCAGTTCTTC. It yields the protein CASSQAGGFNEQFF.

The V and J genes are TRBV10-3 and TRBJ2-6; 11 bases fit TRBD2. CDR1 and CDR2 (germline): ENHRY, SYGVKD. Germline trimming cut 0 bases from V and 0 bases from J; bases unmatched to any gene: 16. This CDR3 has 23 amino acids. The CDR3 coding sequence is TGTGCCATCAGTGAGTCCCGCCCGGCGGCTAGCGGGAGGCCCCTCTCTGGGGCCAACGTCCTGACTTTC. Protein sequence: CAISESRPAASGRPLSGANVLTF.

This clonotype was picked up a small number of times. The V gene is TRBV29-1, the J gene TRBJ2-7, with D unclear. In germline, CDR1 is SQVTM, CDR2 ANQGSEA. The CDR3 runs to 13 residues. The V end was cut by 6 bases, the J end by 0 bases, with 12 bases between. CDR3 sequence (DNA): TGCAGCGTCTCCGGTGGTAGCTCCTACGAGCAGTACTTC. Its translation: CSVSGGSSYEQYF.

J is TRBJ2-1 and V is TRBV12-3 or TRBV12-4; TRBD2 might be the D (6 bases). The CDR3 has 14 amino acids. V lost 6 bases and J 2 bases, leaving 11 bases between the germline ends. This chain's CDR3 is CASRGGRAYNEQFF. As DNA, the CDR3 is TGTGCCAGCAGGGGGGGAAGGGCCTACAATGAGCAGTTCTTC.

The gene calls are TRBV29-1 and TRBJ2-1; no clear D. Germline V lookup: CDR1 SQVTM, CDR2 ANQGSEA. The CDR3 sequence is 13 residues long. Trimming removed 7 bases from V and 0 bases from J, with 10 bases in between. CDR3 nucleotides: TGCAGCGGGAAGACGAGCTCCTACAATGAGCAGTTCTTC. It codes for CSGKTSSYNEQFF.

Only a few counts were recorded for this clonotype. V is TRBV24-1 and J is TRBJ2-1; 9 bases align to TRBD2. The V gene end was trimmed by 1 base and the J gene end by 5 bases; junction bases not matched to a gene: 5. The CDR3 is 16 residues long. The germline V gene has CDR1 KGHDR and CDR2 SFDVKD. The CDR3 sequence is CATSDFGGRAHNEQFF. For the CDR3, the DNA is TGTGCCACCAGTGATTTTGGCGGGAGGGCCCACAATGAGCAGTTCTTC.